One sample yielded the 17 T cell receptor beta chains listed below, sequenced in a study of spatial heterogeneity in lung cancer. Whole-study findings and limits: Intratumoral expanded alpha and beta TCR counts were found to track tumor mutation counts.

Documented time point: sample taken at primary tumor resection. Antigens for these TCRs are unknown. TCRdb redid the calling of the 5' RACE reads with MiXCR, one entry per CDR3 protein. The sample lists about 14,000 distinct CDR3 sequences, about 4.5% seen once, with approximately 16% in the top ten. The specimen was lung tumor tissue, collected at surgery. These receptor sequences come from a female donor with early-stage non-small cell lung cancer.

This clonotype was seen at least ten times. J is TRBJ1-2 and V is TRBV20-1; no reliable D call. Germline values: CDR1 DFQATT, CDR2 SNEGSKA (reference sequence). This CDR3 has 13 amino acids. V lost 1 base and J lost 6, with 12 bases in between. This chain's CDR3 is CSARVQNSHGYTF. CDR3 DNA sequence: TGCAGTGCTAGAGTACAGAATAGCCATGGCTACACCTTC.

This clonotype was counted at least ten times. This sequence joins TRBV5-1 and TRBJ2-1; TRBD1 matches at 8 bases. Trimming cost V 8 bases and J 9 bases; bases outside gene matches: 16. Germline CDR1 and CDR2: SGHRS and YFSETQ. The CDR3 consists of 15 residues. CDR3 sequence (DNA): TGCGCCAGTCGGGACGGGACAGGAGAGGCTAGTGAGCAGTTCTTC. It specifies CASRDGTGEASEQFF.

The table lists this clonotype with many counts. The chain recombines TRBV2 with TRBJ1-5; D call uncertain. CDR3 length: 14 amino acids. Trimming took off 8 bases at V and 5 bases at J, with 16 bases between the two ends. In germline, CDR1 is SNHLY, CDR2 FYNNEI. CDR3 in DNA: TGTGCCAGCCGCCCACAACCTGGGGATCAGCCCCAGCATTTT. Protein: CASRPQPGDQPQHF.

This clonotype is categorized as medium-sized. CDR3 coding DNA: TGCAGCGTGGTCCGGACAGGGCAGGGCTACACCTTC. Its protein product is CSVVRTGQGYTF. The chain joins TRBV29-1 to TRBJ1-2; 8 nucleotides line up with TRBD1. CDR3 length: 12 amino acids. J gave up 8 bases and V 6 bases, and 8 bases lay outside the gene matches. CDR1 is SQVTM and CDR2 is ANQGSEA in the germline V gene.

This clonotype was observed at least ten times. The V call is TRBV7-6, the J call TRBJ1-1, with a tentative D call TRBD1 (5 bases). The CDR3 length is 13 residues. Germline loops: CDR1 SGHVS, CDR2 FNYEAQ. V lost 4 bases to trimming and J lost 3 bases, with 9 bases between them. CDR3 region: CASSSQGYTEAFF. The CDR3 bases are TGTGCCAGCAGCTCGCAGGGCTACACTGAAGCTTTCTTT.

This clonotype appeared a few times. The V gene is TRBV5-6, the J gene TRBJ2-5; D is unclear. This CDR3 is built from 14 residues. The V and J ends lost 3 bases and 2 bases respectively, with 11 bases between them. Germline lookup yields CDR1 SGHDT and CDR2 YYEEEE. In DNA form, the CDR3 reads TGTGCCAGCAGCTATGCAGGAGCTCAAGAGACCCAGTACTTC. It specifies CASSYAGAQETQYF.

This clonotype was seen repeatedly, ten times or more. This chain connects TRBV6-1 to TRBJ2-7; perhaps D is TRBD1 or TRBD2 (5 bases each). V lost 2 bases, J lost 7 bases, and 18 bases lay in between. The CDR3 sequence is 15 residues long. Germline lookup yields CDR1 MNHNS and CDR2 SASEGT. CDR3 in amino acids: CASSERGDSLGEQYF. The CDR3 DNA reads TGTGCCAGCAGTGAACGGGGAGACAGTCTGGGGGAGCAGTACTTC.

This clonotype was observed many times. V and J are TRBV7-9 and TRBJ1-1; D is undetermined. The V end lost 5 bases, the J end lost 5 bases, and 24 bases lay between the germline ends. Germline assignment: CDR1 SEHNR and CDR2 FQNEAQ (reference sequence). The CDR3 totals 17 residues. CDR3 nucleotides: TGTGCCAGCAGCGGGCTCCGCTCGATTACCCGGGAAACTGAAGCTTTCTTT. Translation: CASSGLRSITRETEAFF.

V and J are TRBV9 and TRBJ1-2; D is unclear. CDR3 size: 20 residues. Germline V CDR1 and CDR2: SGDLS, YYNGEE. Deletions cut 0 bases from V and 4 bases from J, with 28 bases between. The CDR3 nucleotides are TGTGCCAGCAGCGTAGTCCCGGAAGGCCCAGGATGGAGGCCCGGCTATGGCTACACCTTC. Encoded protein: CASSVVPEGPGWRPGYGYTF.

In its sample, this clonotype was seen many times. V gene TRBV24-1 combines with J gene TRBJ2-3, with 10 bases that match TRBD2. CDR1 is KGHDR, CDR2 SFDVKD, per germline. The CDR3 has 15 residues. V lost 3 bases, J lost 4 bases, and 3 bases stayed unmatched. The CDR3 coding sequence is TGTGCCACCAGTGATAGCGGGGGGGCCGCAGATACGCAGTATTTT. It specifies CATSDSGGAADTQYF.

In DNA, the CDR3 is TGTGCCAGCAGCCCAAACCCAGCTAACTATGGCTACACCTTC. This encodes CASSPNPANYGYTF. This sequence joins TRBV7-2 and TRBJ1-2; D is uncertain. V shed 5 bases and J shed 0 bases, with 10 bases lying between them. The length of the CDR3 is 14 residues. Germline V lookup: CDR1 SGHTA, CDR2 FQGNSA.

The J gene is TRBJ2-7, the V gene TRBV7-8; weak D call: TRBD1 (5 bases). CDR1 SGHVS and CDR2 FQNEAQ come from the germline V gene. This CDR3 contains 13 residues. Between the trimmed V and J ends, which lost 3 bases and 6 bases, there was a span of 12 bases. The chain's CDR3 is CASSFDRQSEQYF. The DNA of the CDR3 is TGTGCCAGCAGCTTTGACCGACAGTCCGAGCAGTACTTC.

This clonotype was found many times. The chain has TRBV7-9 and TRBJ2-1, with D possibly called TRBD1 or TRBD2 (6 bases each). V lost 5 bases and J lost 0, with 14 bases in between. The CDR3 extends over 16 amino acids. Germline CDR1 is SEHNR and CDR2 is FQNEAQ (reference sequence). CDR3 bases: TGTGCCAGCAGCGGAACCGGGGGCTCCTCCTACAATGAGCAGTTCTTC. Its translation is CASSGTGGSSYNEQFF.

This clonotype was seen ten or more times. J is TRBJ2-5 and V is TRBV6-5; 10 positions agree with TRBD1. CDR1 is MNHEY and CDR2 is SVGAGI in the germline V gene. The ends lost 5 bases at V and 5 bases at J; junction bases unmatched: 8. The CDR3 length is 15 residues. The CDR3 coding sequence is TGTGCCAGCAGTGCCGGGACAGGGGTAAGGGAGACCCAGTACTTC. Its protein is CASSAGTGVRETQYF.

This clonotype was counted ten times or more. The CDR3 DNA sequence: TGTGCCAGCAGTCCCGCACTAGCGGGGGCTTACAATGAGCAGTTCTTC. Amino acid sequence: CASSPALAGAYNEQFF. The genes are TRBV12-3 or TRBV12-4 and TRBJ2-1; TRBD2 agrees at 11 bases. Trimming took 5 bases from V and 4 from J; bases not matched to a gene: 7. This CDR3 contains 16 residues.

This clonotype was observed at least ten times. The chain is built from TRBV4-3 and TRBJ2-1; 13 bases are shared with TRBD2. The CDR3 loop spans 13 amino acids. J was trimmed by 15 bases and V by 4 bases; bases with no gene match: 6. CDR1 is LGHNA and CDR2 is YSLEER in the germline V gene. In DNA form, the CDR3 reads TGCGCCAGCAGCCCCCGAGGGACTAGCGGGGCGTTCTTC. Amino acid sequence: CASSPRGTSGAFF.

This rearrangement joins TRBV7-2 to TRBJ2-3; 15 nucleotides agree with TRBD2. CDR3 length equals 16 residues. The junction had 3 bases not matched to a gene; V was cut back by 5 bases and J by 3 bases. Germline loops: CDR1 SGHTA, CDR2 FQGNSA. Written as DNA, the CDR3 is TGTGCCAGCAGCCGCGGACTAGCGGGGGGGACAGATACGCAGTATTTT. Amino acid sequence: CASSRGLAGGTDTQYF.